Listed here is a single T cell receptor (beta chain). The sample originates from a study of Ad26.COV2.S vaccination and SARS-CoV-2 variants. Measured with immunoSEQ multiplex PCR; TCRdb has only the in-frame clones, and not every one. Among over 110,000 clones listed, 86% were seen once. The sequence came from a human donor who had recovered from COVID-19. Here the sequenced sample was peripheral blood, taken after recovery from COVID-19.

CDR3 amino acids: CASGVSATEAFF. DNA for the CDR3: TGTGCCAGCGGGGTTTCGGCCACTGAAGCTTTCTTT. The chain is built from TRBV7-9 and TRBJ1-1; D is ambiguous. With 8 bases removed from V and 4 bases from J, the gap between germline ends came to 11 bases. Germline loops: CDR1 SEHNR, CDR2 FQNEAQ (reference sequence). CDR3 length: 12 residues.